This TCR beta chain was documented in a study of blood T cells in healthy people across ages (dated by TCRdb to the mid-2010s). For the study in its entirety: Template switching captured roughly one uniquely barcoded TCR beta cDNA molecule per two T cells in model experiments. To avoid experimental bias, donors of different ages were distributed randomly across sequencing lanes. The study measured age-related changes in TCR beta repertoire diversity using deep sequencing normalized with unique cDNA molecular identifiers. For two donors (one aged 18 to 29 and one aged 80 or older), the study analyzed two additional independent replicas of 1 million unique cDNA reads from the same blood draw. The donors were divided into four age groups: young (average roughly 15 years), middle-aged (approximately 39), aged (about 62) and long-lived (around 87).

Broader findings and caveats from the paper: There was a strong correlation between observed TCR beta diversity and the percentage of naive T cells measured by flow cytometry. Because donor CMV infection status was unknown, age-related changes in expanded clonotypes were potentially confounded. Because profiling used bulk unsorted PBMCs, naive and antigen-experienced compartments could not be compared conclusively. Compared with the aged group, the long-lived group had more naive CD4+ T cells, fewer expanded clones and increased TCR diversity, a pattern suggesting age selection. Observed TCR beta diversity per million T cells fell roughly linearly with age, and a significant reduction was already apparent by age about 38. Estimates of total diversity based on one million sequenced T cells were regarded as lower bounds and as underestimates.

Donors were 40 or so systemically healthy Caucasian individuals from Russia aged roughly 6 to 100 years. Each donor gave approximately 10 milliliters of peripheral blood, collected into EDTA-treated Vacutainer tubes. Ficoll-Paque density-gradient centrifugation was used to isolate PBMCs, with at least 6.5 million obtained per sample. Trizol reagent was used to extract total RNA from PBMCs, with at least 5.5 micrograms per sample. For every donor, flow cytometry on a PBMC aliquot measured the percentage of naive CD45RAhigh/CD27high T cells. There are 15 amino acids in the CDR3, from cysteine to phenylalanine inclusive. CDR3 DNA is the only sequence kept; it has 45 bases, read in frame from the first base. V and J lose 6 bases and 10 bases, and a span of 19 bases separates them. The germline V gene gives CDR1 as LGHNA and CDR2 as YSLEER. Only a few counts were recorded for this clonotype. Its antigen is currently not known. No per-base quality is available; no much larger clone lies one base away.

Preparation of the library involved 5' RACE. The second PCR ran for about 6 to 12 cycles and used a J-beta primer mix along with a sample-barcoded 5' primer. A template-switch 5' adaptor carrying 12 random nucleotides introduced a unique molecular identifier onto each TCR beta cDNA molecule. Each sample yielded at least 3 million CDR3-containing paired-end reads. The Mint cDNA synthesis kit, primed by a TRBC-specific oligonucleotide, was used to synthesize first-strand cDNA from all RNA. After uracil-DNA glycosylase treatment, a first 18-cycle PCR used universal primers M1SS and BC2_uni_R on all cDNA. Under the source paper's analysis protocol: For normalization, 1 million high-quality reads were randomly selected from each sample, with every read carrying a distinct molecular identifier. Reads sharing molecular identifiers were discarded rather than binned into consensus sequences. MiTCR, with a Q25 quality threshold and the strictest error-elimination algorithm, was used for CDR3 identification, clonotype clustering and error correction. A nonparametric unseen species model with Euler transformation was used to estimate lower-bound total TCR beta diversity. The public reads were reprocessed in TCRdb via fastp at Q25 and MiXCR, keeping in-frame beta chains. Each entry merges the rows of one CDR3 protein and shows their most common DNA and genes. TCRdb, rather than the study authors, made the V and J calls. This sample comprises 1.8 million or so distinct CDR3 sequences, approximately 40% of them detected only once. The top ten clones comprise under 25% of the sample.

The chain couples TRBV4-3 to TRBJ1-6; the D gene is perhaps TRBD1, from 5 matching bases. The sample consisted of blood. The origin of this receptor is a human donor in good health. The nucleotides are TGCGCCAGCAGGCCTATGCTTGGGGGGGGGTCACCCCTCCACTTT. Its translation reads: CASRPMLGGGSPLHF.